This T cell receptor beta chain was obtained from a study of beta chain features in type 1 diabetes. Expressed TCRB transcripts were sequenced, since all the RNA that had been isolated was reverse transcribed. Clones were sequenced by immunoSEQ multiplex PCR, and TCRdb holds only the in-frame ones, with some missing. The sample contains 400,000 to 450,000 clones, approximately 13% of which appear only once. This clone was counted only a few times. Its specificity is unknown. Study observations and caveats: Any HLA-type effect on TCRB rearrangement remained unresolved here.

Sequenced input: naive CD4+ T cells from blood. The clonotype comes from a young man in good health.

CDR3 DNA sequence: TGTGCCAGCAGCTTAGACCTGTCCTTGGCTTTCTTT. This sequence encodes CASSLDLSLAFF. The J gene is TRBJ1-1, the V gene TRBV7-9; D not resolved. Looked up from germline, CDR1 is SEHNR and CDR2 is FQNEAQ (reference sequence). The CDR3 loop spans 12 amino acids. Trimming left V 1 base short and J 11 bases short, with 11 bases between. The complete variable domain, with remaining parts taken from reference TRBV7-9 and TRBJ1-1, reads DTGVSQNPRHKITKRGQNVTFRCDPISEHNRLYWYRQTLGQGPEFLTYFQNEAQLEKSRLLSDRFSAERPKGSFSTLEIQRTEQGDSAMYLCASSLDLSLAFFGQGTRLTVV.